This TCR beta chain came from a study of a mutant IDH1 vaccine in newly diagnosed glioma. TCRdb's table, derived via immunoSEQ multiplex PCR, lists solely in-frame clones and lacks some. This sample carries tens of thousands of clones, roughly 80% of them seen once, and the ten largest clones take 18%. The time point was: week 47, end of study. Vaccinated patients received 300 ug of mutant IDH1 20-mer peptide per dose, with topical imiquimod. The germline V gene has CDR1 MNHNS and CDR2 SASEGT. V lost 3 bases to trimming and J lost 4 bases; unmatched junction nucleotides: 4. The CDR3 runs 15 residues. A remark on this clone: The antigen is unknown.

Material: PBMCs, obtained from a glioma patient whose treatment included an IDH1 peptide vaccine. J is TRBJ2-3 and V is TRBV6-1, with TRBD2 matching 10 bases. This clonotype was obtained from a man aged 18-30 years with glioma. Some clones in this sample may be carry-over from other donors' samples. CDR3 bases: TGTGCCAGCAGTGATGAGCGGGGGGGGGCAGATACGCAGTATTTT. This encodes CASSDERGGADTQYF.